One and the same sample provided the 4 T cell receptor beta chains below, sequenced in a study of T cell responses to AZD1222 COVID-19 vaccine (dated by TCRdb to the early 2020s). The library was generated by the immunoSEQ multiplex PCR assay. The immuneACCESS repertoire file appears here via TCRdb, limited to in-frame rearrangements. These files lack a portion of the clones; in checked studies, under half of the deficit traces to unresolved V genes, and the cause of the others is not known. The sample data list approximately 100,000 clones, and around 94% of these were observed just once. The ten largest clonotypes hold roughly 2.2% of the sample. The time point label corresponds to: baseline before first vaccination. This specimen consisted of peripheral blood, obtained on day 0 of AZD1222 vaccination. The source is an adult in good health.

The chain has TRBV27 and TRBJ1-2, with a possible D match to TRBD1 (5 bases). V dropped 4 bases and J dropped 1 base, with 19 bases sitting between them. Looked up from germline, CDR1 is MNHEY and CDR2 is SMNVEV (reference sequence). This CDR3 has 17 amino acids. The CDR3 loop is CASSSRDLGSFNYGYTF. In DNA, the CDR3 is TGTGCCAGCAGTTCCCGGGACCTAGGATCCTTTAACTATGGCTACACCTTC.

J is TRBJ2-7 and V is TRBV2; the D gene is possibly TRBD1 (6 bases). CDR1 is SNHLY and CDR2 is FYNNEI in the germline V gene. The CDR3 has 16 amino acids. The V and J ends lost 3 bases and 1 base respectively, with 16 bases between them. The chain's CDR3 is CASSDPKGVGSYEQYF. DNA for the CDR3: TGTGCCAGCAGTGACCCCAAGGGGGTCGGGTCCTACGAGCAGTACTTC.

The chain links TRBV5-1 to TRBJ1-1; possible D gene TRBD1, 6 bases. This CDR3 has 14 amino acids. The germline CDR1 and CDR2 sequences are SGHRS and YFSETQ. V was cut by 4 bases and J by 6 bases, with 16 bases left in between. This chain's CDR3 is CASSLHTDRPEAFF. The CDR3 DNA reads as TGCGCCAGCAGCCTACATACCGACAGGCCTGAAGCTTTCTTT.

The chain combines TRBV6-5 with TRBJ1-1; D is undetermined. The CDR3 consists of 12 residues. CDR1 is MNHEY, CDR2 SVGAGI, per germline. V shed 8 bases and J shed 0 bases, with 7 bases lying between them. The CDR3 sequence is CASVLVNTEAFF. The DNA of the CDR3 is TGTGCCAGCGTTTTGGTGAACACTGAAGCTTTCTTT.